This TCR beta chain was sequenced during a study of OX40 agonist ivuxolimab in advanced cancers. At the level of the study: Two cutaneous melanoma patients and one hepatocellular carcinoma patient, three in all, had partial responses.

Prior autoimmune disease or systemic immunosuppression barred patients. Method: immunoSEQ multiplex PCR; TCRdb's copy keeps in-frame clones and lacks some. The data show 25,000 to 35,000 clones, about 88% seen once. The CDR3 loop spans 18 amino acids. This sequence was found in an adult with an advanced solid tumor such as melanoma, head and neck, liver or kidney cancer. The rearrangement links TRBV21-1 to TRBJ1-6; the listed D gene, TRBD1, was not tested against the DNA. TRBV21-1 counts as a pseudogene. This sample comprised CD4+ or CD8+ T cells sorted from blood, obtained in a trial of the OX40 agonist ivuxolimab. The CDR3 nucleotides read TGTGCCAGCAGCAGATGGAACAGGGTCATAAATATCGATTCACCCCTCCACTTT. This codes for CASSRWNRVINIDSPLHF.